This T cell receptor (beta chain) is drawn from a study of T cell changes during pregnancy in multiple sclerosis (dated by TCRdb to about 2019). Regarding the complete study: The study examined how the T cell repertoire changed over the course of pregnancy in women with multiple sclerosis.

Preparation of the library involved the immunoSEQ multiplex PCR assay. TCRdb stores this immuneACCESS table with in-frame sequences only. Part of the clones is absent; in the studies checked, under half of the shortfall reflects unresolved V genes, and no reason is known for the rest. The sample has some 45,000 clones on record, 75% to 95% of them singletons. About 2.1% of the sample is in the top ten clones. Comment on this clone: There is no known antigen for this receptor. Qualities for individual bases were not recorded, and no much larger clone is one base off.

The material was CD4+ T cells from peripheral blood mononuclear cells, obtained after pregnancy. The TCR was taken from a female donor in good health, enrolled as a control in a pregnancy study.

The nucleotides read TGTGCCAGCAGCTTAAGTTGGACTAGCGGGACCTACGAGCAGTACTTC. It codes for CASSLSWTSGTYEQYF. The V and J segments used are TRBV13 and TRBJ2-7, and TRBD2 aligns with 12 junction nucleotides. For this chain, trimming is 2 bases at the V end and 2 bases at the J end, and the number of junction bases without a gene match is 4. CDR1 and CDR2 were assigned from the germline V gene (reference sequence) as PRHDT and FYEKMQ. The CDR3 contains 16 residues, cysteine and phenylalanine counted. Just CDR3 DNA is preserved here, 48 bases in frame from base 1. Reference TRBV13 and TRBJ2-7 genes cover what lies past the CDR3, so the full variable domain is AAGVIQSPRHLIKEKRETATLKCYPIPRHDTVYWYQQGPGQDPQFLISFYEKMQSDKGSIPDRFSAQQFSDYHSELNMSSLELGDSALYFCASSLSWTSGTYEQYFGPGTRLTVT.